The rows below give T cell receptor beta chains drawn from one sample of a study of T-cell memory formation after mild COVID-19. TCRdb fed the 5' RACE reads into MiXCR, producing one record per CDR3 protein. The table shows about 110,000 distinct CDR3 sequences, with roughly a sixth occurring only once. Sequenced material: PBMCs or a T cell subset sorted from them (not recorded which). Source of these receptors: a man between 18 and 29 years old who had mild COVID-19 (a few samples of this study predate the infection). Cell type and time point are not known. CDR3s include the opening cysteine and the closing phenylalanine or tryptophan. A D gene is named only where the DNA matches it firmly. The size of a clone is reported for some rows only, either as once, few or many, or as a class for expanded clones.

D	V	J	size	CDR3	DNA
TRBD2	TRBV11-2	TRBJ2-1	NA	CASSFIAGGRSEQFF	TGTGCCAGCAGCTTTATAGCGGGGGGGCGGAGTGAGCAGTTCTTC
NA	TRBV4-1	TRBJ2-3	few	CASSGSPDTQYF	TGCGCCAGCAGCGGGAGTCCAGATACGCAGTATTTT
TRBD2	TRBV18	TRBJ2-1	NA	CASSPMLLAGKVDEQFF	TGTGCCAGCTCACCAATGCTTCTAGCGGGGAAAGTTGATGAGCAGTTCTTC
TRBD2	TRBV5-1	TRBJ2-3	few	CASSSGGPDTQYF	TGCGCCAGCAGCTCGGGGGGGCCAGATACGCAGTATTTT
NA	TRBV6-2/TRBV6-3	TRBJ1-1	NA	CASSPGETNTEAFF	TGTGCCAGCAGCCCTGGGGAGACCAACACTGAAGCTTTCTTT
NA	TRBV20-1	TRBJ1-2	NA	CSALPGDGNGYTF	TGCAGTGCTCTTCCTGGTGACGGTAATGGCTACACCTTC
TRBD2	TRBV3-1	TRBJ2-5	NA	CASSLLAGGSETQYF	TGTGCCAGCAGCCTGTTAGCGGGGGGGTCGGAGACCCAGTACTTC
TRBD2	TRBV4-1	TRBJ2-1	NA	CASSLSGGRRRSGSTGQFF	TGCGCCAGCAGCCTTAGCGGGGGGCGCCGGAGATCGGGATCTACAGGGCAGTTCTTC
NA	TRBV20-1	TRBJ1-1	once	CSARRGNTNTEAFF	TGCAGTGCTAGGAGGGGCAACACGAACACTGAAGCTTTCTTT
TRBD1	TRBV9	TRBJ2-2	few	CASSDNAMRGQGELFF	TGTGCCAGCAGCGACAACGCGATGAGGGGGCAGGGGGAGCTGTTTTTT
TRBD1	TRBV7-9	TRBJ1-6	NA	CASSHGTGNSPLHF	TGTGCCAGCAGCCATGGGACAGGGAATTCACCCCTCCACTTT
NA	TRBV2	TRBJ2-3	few	CASIPGLGHSSGSTDTQYF	TGTGCCAGCATTCCCGGTCTGGGGCACTCCTCAGGCTCCACAGATACGCAGTATTTT
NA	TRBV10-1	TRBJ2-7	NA	CASSESIGGTPIRRYF	TGCGCCAGCAGTGAGTCGATTGGGGGGACCCCTATTCGGCGGTACTTC
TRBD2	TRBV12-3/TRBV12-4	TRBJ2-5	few	CASSFFGGEETQYF	TGTGCCAGCAGTTTCTTCGGGGGGGAAGAGACCCAGTACTTC
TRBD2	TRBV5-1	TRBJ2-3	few	CASSRSGNTDTQYF	TGCGCCAGCAGCCGTAGCGGGAACACAGATACGCAGTATTTT
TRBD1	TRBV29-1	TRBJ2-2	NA	CSVGQGAGTGELFF	TGCAGCGTCGGACAGGGGGCTGGCACCGGGGAGCTGTTTTTT
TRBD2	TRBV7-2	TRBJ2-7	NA	CASSSSTSGAYEQYF	TGTGCCAGCAGCTCCTCAACTAGCGGGGCCTACGAGCAGTACTTC
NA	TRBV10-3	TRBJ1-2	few	CAISERGAVRGYTF	TGTGCCATCAGTGAGCGGGGGGCAGTCCGTGGCTACACCTTC
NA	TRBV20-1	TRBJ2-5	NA	CSATKATQYF	TGCAGTGCTACTAAGGCGACCCAGTACTTC
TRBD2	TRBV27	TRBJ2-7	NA	CASSRGTSGTYEQYF	TGTGCCAGCAGTCGGGGGACTAGCGGAACCTACGAGCAGTACTTC
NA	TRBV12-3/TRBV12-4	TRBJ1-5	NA	CASSLESSNQPQHF	TGTGCCAGCAGTTTGGAGAGCTCCAATCAGCCCCAGCATTTT
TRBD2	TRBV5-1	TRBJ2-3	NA	CASSYLAGTSTDTQYF	TGCGCCAGCAGCTACCTAGCGGGGACTAGCACAGATACGCAGTATTTT
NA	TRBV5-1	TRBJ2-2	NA	CASSRGVTNTGELFF	TGCGCCAGCAGCCGCGGGGTTACGAACACCGGGGAGCTGTTTTTT
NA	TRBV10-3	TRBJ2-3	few	CAINSLGGGTDTQYF	TGTGCCATCAATAGCTTGGGCGGGGGCACAGATACGCAGTATTTT
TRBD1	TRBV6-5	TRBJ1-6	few	CASSYMVQGANSPLHF	TGTGCCAGCAGTTACATGGTACAGGGGGCAAATTCACCCCTCCACTTT
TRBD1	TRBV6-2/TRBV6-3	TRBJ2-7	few	CASSSGQGPYEQYF	TGTGCCAGCAGTTCAGGACAGGGCCCCTACGAGCAGTACTTC
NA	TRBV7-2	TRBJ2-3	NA	CASSLVPDILPQYF	TGTGCCAGCAGCCTCGTCCCTGATATCCTTCCGCAGTATTTT
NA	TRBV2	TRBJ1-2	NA	CATTDVGRGYTF	TGTGCCACTACGGACGTCGGTCGTGGCTACACCTTC
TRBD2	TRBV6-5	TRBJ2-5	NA	CASSQGHSGVGAQYF	TGTGCCAGCAGTCAGGGGCATAGCGGGGTGGGGGCCCAGTACTTC
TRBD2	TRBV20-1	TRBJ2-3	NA	CSARPLAGARDTQYF	TGCAGTGCTAGACCTCTAGCGGGGGCCCGGGATACGCAGTATTTT
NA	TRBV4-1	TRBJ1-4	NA	CASSRGATNEKLFF	TGCGCCAGCAGCCGCGGTGCAACTAATGAAAAACTGTTTTTT
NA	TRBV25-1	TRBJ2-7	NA	CASSREREGTYEQYF	TGTGCCAGCAGTAGAGAGAGAGAGGGCACCTACGAGCAGTACTTC
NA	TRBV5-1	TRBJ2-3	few	CASSLAGLSSQYF	TGCGCCAGCAGCTTGGCGGGGCTCTCGTCGCAGTATTTT
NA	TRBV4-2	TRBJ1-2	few	CASSQDGGGVNYGYTF	TGTGCCAGCAGCCAAGACGGTGGAGGGGTTAACTATGGCTACACCTTC
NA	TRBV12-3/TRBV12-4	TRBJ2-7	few	CASSSLIRFGFKFSYEQYF	TGTGCCAGCAGTTCTCTTATTAGGTTTGGCTTTAAATTCTCCTACGAGCAGTACTTC
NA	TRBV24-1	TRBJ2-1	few	CATSDLAGSYNEQFF	TGTGCCACCAGTGATTTGGCGGGCTCCTACAATGAGCAGTTCTTC
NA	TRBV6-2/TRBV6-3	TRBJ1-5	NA	CASTRSGQPQHF	TGTGCCAGCACCCGTTCCGGTCAGCCCCAGCATTTT
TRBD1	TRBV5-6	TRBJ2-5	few	CASSWDRLETQYF	TGTGCCAGCAGCTGGGACAGGTTAGAGACCCAGTACTTC
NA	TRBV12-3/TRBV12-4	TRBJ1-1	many	CASSLSEVNTEAFF	TGTGCCAGCAGTTTATCGGAAGTGAACACTGAAGCTTTCTTT
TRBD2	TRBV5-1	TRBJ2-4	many	CASSPPGGLQNIQYF	TGCGCCAGCAGCCCACCGGGGGGTCTTCAAAACATTCAGTACTTC
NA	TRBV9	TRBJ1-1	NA	CASSAGGVGGTEAFF	TGTGCCAGCAGCGCGGGCGGGGTCGGAGGCACTGAAGCTTTCTTT
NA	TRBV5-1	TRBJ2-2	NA	CASTTDGNTGELFF	TGCGCCAGCACCACGGACGGGAACACCGGGGAGCTGTTTTTT
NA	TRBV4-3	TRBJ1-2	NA	CASSQDFQGGYTF	TGCGCCAGCAGCCAAGATTTTCAGGGTGGCTACACCTTC
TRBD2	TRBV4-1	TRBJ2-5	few	CASSPTRGGLETQYF	TGCGCCAGCAGCCCGACCCGCGGGGGTCTGGAGACCCAGTACTTC
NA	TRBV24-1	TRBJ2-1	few	CATSGPSNF	TGTGCCACCAGTGGCCCCTCGAACTTC
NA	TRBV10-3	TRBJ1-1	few	CAISAQGRTEAFF	TGTGCCATCAGTGCCCAGGGGCGAACTGAAGCTTTCTTT
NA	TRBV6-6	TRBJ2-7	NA	CASSFGGSYEQYF	TGTGCCAGCAGTTTCGGGGGATCCTACGAGCAGTACTTC
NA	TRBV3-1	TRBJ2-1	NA	CASKDRSSYNEQFF	TGTGCCAGCAAAGACAGGAGCTCCTACAATGAGCAGTTCTTC